The 14 T cell receptor beta chains below all came from one sample that was sequenced in a study of cytomegalovirus exposure and HLA in healthy donors. Use of 60 Vbeta and 13 Jbeta primers characterized the PCR. The assay was immunoSEQ multiplex PCR, and TCRdb's table has in-frame clones only and misses some. The sample yields some 110,000 clones, over 65% seen once. The specimen was PBMCs. These receptors all stem from a man between 40 and 49 years old in good health and CMV-seropositive.

This clone was picked up one time. The chain links TRBV4-1 to TRBJ1-2, with a tentative D call TRBD1 (5 bases). The V and J ends lost 1 base and 4 bases respectively, with 7 bases between them. The CDR3 length is 13 residues. Germline CDR1 reads MGHRA; CDR2 reads YSYEKL. The chain's CDR3 is CASSQGGGYGYTF. DNA for the CDR3: TGCGCCAGCAGCCAAGGGGGGGGCTATGGCTACACCTTC.

This sequence joins TRBV9 and TRBJ2-2; 9 nucleotides align to TRBD1. The germline gives CDR1 SGDLS, CDR2 YYNGEE. After removal of 3 bases from V and 5 bases from J, the junction contained 5 bases not matched to a gene. This CDR3 is built from 15 residues. CDR3: CASSAGTGWTGELFF. The CDR3 DNA reads TGTGCCAGCAGCGCCGGGACAGGGTGGACCGGGGAGCTGTTTTTT. Complete variable domain (other parts from reference TRBV9 and TRBJ2-2): DSGVTQTPKHLITATGQRVTLRCSPRSGDLSVYWYQQSLDQGLQFLIQYYNGEERAKGNILERFSAQQFPDLHSELNLSSLELGDSALYFCASSAGTGWTGELFFGEGSRLTVL.

This clone came up once. The chain is built from TRBV10-1 and TRBJ2-3; D not resolved. The CDR3 totals 17 residues. CDR1 WNHNN and CDR2 SYGVQD come from the germline V gene (reference sequence). V lost 3 bases and J 0 bases, leaving 16 bases between the germline ends. The DNA of the CDR3 is TGCGCCAGCAGTGATTGGGCCCGCACCTTTAGCACAGATACGCAGTATTTT. It is translated as CASSDWARTFSTDTQYF.

The CDR3 loop is CASSAGTLGNTIYF. The DNA of the CDR3 is TGTGCCAGCAGTGCCGGGACACTTGGAAACACCATATATTTT. The chain is built from TRBV6-1 and TRBJ1-3, with D tentatively TRBD1 (6 bases). From germline, CDR1 is MNHNS and CDR2 SASEGT. The CDR3 has 14 amino acids. V lost 4 bases and J 3 bases, leaving 10 bases between the germline ends.

The rearrangement links TRBV7-2 to TRBJ2-1; D is perhaps TRBD1 (5 bases). Trimming removed 3 bases from V and 4 bases from J, with 7 bases in between. The CDR3 runs to 13 residues. CDR1 SGHTA and CDR2 FQGNSA come from the germline V gene. CDR3 sequence: CASSFDSYNEQFF. CDR3 sequence (DNA): TGTGCCAGCAGCTTCGACAGTTACAATGAGCAGTTCTTC.

The chain links TRBV6-1 to TRBJ2-3, with TRBD2 matching 8 bases. Germline loops: CDR1 MNHNS, CDR2 SASEGT. CDR3 length: 15 amino acids. With 6 bases clipped from V and 2 bases from J, the junction kept 7 bases outside the gene matches. The CDR3 coding sequence is TGTGCCAGCAGAGAACTAGCGGCAAACACAGATACGCAGTATTTT. Residues: CASRELAANTDTQYF.

A single count supports this clone. The genes are TRBV27 and TRBJ2-1; D may be TRBD2 (6 bases). This CDR3 is built from 18 residues. CDR1 MNHEY and CDR2 SMNVEV come from the germline V gene (reference sequence). Deletions cut 5 bases from V and 0 bases from J, with 20 bases between. CDR3 in amino acids: CASSPSKTPGGSYNEQFF. Written as DNA, the CDR3 is TGTGCCAGCAGTCCCTCGAAGACCCCCGGGGGCTCCTACAATGAGCAGTTCTTC.

Points on this clone: The junction departs from germline at one end; a sequencing error may be responsible. The chain's CDR3 is CASSLELQGGNQYF. The CDR3 DNA sequence: TGTGCTAGCAGCTTAGAATTGCAGGGCGGCAACCAGTACTTC. The V call is TRBV7-7, the J call TRBJ2-5; D perhaps matches TRBD1 (5 bases). Germline CDR1 is SSHAT and CDR2 is FNYEAQ (reference sequence). This CDR3 region has 14 residues.

The V and J genes are TRBV28 and TRBJ2-1; TRBD2 aligns across 8 bases. Germline lookup yields CDR1 MDHEN and CDR2 SYDVKM. V shed 4 bases and J 0 bases; nucleotides not matched to a gene: 8. The CDR3 is 17 amino acids. CDR3 in DNA: TGTGCCAGCAGTTCCCGGGGGGGGGACGGCTCCTACAATGAGCAGTTCTTC. Translated, it gives CASSSRGGDGSYNEQFF.

The chain carries TRBV11-2 and TRBJ2-5, with D possibly matching TRBD1 (6 bases). The end of the DNA is better explained by TRBJ2-7, so the J call may be wrong. The CDR3 has 14 residues. From germline, CDR1 is SGHAT and CDR2 FQNNGV. The CDR3 loop reads CASSSGAFVYEQYF. The CDR3 coding sequence is TGTGCCAGCAGCTCAGGGGCGTTTGTCTACGAGCAGTACTTC.

This rearrangement joins TRBV18 to TRBJ2-3, with D uncertain. Germline assignment: CDR1 KGHSH and CDR2 LQKENI. Trimming shortened V by 3 bases and J by 8 bases, and 9 bases separated the two germline ends. The CDR3 length is 12 residues. CDR3 nucleotide sequence: TGTGCCAGCTCACCGGGCTCACTTACGCAGTATTTT. Translation: CASSPGSLTQYF.

The chain carries TRBV7-2 and TRBJ1-3; 8 nucleotides match TRBD1. V shed 6 bases, J shed 0 bases, and the junction held 4 bases outside the gene matches. The CDR3 has 15 residues. Germline V gene sequence: CDR1 SGHTA, CDR2 FQGNSA. The CDR3, as DNA: TGTGCCAGCAGTAGGGACAGGAACTCTGGAAACACCATATATTTT. Translating it yields CASSRDRNSGNTIYF.

This chain uses TRBV30 with TRBJ1-1, with no clear D. Trimming shortened V by 2 bases and J by 6 bases, and 10 bases separated the two germline ends. CDR1 and CDR2 from the germline V gene are GTSNPN and SVGIG (reference sequence). CDR3 length: 12 residues. This CDR3 reads CAWSSGISEAFF. The CDR3 DNA reads TGTGCCTGGAGTTCCGGGATATCTGAAGCTTTCTTT.

J is TRBJ2-3 and V is TRBV6-6; 11 bases agree with TRBD1. Germline V gene sequence: CDR1 MNHNY, CDR2 SVGAGI (reference sequence). This CDR3 contains 15 residues. The ends lost 5 bases at V and 4 bases at J; junction bases unmatched: 5. CDR3 in amino acids: CASSPWTGGADTQYF. The CDR3, as DNA: TGTGCCAGCAGTCCGTGGACAGGGGGCGCAGATACGCAGTATTTT.